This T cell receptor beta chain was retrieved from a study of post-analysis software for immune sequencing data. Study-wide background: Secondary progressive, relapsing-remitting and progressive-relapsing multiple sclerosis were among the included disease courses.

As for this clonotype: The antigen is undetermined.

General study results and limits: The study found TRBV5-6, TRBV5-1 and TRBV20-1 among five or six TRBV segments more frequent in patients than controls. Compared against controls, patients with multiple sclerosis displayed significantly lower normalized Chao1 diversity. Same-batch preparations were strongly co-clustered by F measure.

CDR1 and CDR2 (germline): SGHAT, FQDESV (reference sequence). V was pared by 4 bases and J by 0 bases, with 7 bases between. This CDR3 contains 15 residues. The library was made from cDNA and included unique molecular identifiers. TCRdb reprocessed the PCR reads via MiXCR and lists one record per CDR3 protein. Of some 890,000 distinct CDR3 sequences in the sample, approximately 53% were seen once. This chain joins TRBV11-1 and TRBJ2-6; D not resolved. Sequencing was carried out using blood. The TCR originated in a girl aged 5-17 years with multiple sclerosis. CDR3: CASSWGSSGANVLTF. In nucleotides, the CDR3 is TGTGCCAGCAGCTGGGGTAGCTCTGGGGCCAACGTCCTGACTTTC.